This entry lists 15 T cell receptor beta chains sequenced from one sample in a study of beta chain features in type 1 diabetes. The study reverse transcribed the entire isolated RNA, so it sequenced expressed TCRB transcripts. TCRdb's table, derived via immunoSEQ multiplex PCR, lists solely in-frame clones and lacks some. The repertoire consists of fewer than 300,000 clones, with over 20% occurring once and the leading ten covering around 0.028%. Their antigens are not known. Study findings and constraints: Among patients with Type 1 diabetes, TCRB CDR3s were moderately but significantly shorter in every one of the four CD4+ subsets.

The sample was naive CD4+ T cells from blood. These receptors were taken from a woman between 40 and 50 years old with type 1 diabetes.

This clone was counted only a few times. The chain carries TRBV7-2 and TRBJ2-3, with D maybe TRBD1 (6 bases). The CDR3 spans 13 residues. V gave up 5 bases and J gave up 6 bases, with 12 bases separating them. From germline, CDR1 is SGHTA and CDR2 FQGNSA. CDR3 sequence reads: CASSAGTSDTQYF. The CDR3 DNA sequence: TGTGCCAGCAGCGCAGGGACATCCGATACGCAGTATTTT.

This clone was counted a few times. The chain has TRBV28 and TRBJ1-1; D is unresolved. This CDR3 comprises 14 residues. V was shortened by 3 bases and J by 4 bases, with 12 bases between the two germline ends. CDR1 MDHEN and CDR2 SYDVKM come from the germline V gene. CDR3 nucleotide sequence: TGTGCCAGCAGTTTGGCAAATTTCTTCACTGAAGCTTTCTTT. Residues: CASSLANFFTEAFF.

This clone turned up a few times. The rearrangement joins TRBV5-1 to TRBJ2-1, with 11 bases that match TRBD2. Trimming cost V 6 bases and J 5 bases; bases outside gene matches: 7. This CDR3 region has 15 residues. Per the germline V gene, CDR1 is SGHRS and CDR2 is YFSETQ. CDR3 coding DNA: TGCGCCAGCAAGACGACTAGCGGGAACCACAATGAGCAGTTCTTC. Translation: CASKTTSGNHNEQFF.

The gene calls are TRBV5-6 and TRBJ1-6; D call uncertain. This CDR3 comprises 16 residues. With 4 bases removed from V and 12 bases from J, the gap between germline ends came to 23 bases. The germline V gene has CDR1 SGHDT and CDR2 YYEEEE. The CDR3 reads CASSPPGTARSVPLHF. CDR3 nucleotide sequence: TGTGCCAGCAGCCCACCCGGCACAGCCCGGTCCGTACCCCTCCACTTT.

This chain connects TRBV7-2 to TRBJ2-1, with a tentative D call TRBD1 (5 bases). Between the trimmed V and J ends, which lost 5 bases and 2 bases, there was a span of 10 bases. Germline V lookup: CDR1 SGHTA, CDR2 FQGNSA. The CDR3 runs 14 residues. The CDR3 DNA follows: TGTGCCAGCAGCGTACAGGAAGCCTACAATGAGCAGTTCTTC. It is translated as CASSVQEAYNEQFF.

This clone showed up just a few times. This chain joins TRBV5-8 and TRBJ2-7, with a tentative D call TRBD2 (6 bases). Germline CDR1 is SGHTS and CDR2 is YDEGEE. This CDR3 region has 14 residues. Deletions cut 0 bases from V and 6 bases from J, with 13 bases between. The CDR3 DNA sequence: TGTGCCAGCAGCTTGGAAGCCGGGCGGGGCGAGCAGTACTTC. Translation gives CASSLEAGRGEQYF.

This clone has more than one count but fewer than ten. The gene calls are TRBV7-3 and TRBJ1-2, with D possibly being TRBD1 (5 bases). The CDR3 runs to 15 residues. Germline assignment: CDR1 SGHTA and CDR2 FQGTGA. V was pared by 5 bases and J by 3 bases, with 16 bases between. The CDR3 nucleotides read TGTGCCAGCAGCCCCCACCCCGGGGGGTACTATGGCTACACCTTC. It is translated as CASSPHPGGYYGYTF. Full variable domain (outside the CDR3, taken from reference TRBV7-3 and TRBJ1-2): GAGVSQTPSNKVTEKGKYVELRCDPISGHTALYWYRQSLGQGPEFLIYFQGTGAADDSGLPNDRFFAVRPEGSVSTLKIQRTERGDSAVYLCASSPHPGGYYGYTFGSGTRLTVV.

This clone was counted only a few times. The J gene is TRBJ2-1, the V gene TRBV4-2, with TRBD2 identical over 14 bases. The CDR3 has 17 amino acids. Trimming took 3 bases from V and 4 from J; bases not matched to a gene: 5. Germline CDR1 is LGHNA and CDR2 is YNFKEQ. The CDR3 DNA reads TGTGCCAGCAGCCAGACCGGGACTAGCGGGAGATACAATGAGCAGTTCTTC. Its translation: CASSQTGTSGRYNEQFF.

This clone was found a few times. This chain joins TRBV28 and TRBJ1-2; TRBD1 agrees at 7 bases. With 4 bases clipped from V and 8 bases from J, the junction kept 13 bases outside the gene matches. The CDR3 runs to 15 residues. Germline CDR1 is MDHEN and CDR2 is SYDVKM. CDR3 amino acids: CASSYRAGGYRGYTF. The CDR3 DNA follows: TGTGCCAGCAGTTACCGGGCAGGGGGTTATAGAGGCTACACCTTC.

The CDR3 spells CASSLGPDQETQYF. In DNA form, the CDR3 reads TGTGCCAGCAGTTTGGGCCCTGACCAAGAGACCCAGTACTTC. This chain connects TRBV28 to TRBJ2-5; no clear D. The CDR3 length is 14 residues. The germline gives CDR1 MDHEN, CDR2 SYDVKM. The ends were cut back, 3 bases at V and 0 bases at J, with 8 bases in the middle.

V usage is TRBV2 and J usage is TRBJ2-3, with D possibly TRBD1 on 5 matching bases. The CDR3 length is 14 residues. V lost 7 bases, J lost 3 bases, and 14 bases lay in between. CDR1 SNHLY and CDR2 FYNNEI come from the germline V gene. The CDR3 loop reads CASKRGIETDTQYF. DNA for the CDR3: TGTGCCAGCAAAAGGGGCATCGAGACAGATACGCAGTATTTT.

This clone has just a few counts. J is TRBJ2-1 and V is TRBV7-3, with unresolved D. V lost 9 bases to trimming and J lost 10 bases, with 13 bases between them. The CDR3 length is 11 residues. Germline V gene sequence: CDR1 SGHTA, CDR2 FQGTGA. CDR3 in amino acids: CARATVWEQFF. The DNA of the CDR3 is TGTGCCAGGGCCACAGTGTGGGAGCAGTTCTTC.

In nucleotides, the CDR3 is TGTGCCAGCAGCTCCCTGCACCCGGGAAGAGGGGCCAACGTCCTGACTTTC. It encodes CASSSLHPGRGANVLTF. V and J are TRBV7-6 and TRBJ2-6; perhaps TRBD2 as D (5 bases). Germline CDR1 and CDR2: SGHVS and FNYEAQ. V was shortened by 4 bases and J by 4 bases, with 17 bases between the two germline ends. The CDR3 runs 17 residues. Full variable domain (remainder filled in from reference TRBV7-6 and TRBJ2-6): GAGVSQSPRYKVTKRGQDVALRCDPISGHVSLYWYRQALGQGPEFLTYFNYEAQQDKSGLPNDRFSAERPEGSISTLTIQRTEQRDSAMYRCASSSLHPGRGANVLTFGAGSRLTVL.

This chain joins TRBV13 and TRBJ1-6; TRBD1 might be the D (6 bases). The CDR3 totals 14 residues. Germline CDR1 and CDR2: PRHDT and FYEKMQ (reference sequence). The V gene lost 4 bases and the J gene lost 8 bases, with 12 bases spanning the gap. CDR3 sequence (DNA): TGTGCCAGCAGCTCCTACCCAGGGGATTCACCCCTCCACTTT. Its translation is CASSSYPGDSPLHF.

In its sample, this clone was seen a few times. This chain connects TRBV7-2 to TRBJ1-3, with no clear D. The CDR3 has 17 residues. Germline CDR1 reads SGHTA; CDR2 reads FQGNSA. Trimming shortened V by 1 base and J by 0 bases, and 13 bases separated the two germline ends. The CDR3 DNA is TGTGCCAGCAGCTTAGGGCCCTCGAGGGCCTCTGGAAACACCATATATTTT. Encoded protein: CASSLGPSRASGNTIYF.